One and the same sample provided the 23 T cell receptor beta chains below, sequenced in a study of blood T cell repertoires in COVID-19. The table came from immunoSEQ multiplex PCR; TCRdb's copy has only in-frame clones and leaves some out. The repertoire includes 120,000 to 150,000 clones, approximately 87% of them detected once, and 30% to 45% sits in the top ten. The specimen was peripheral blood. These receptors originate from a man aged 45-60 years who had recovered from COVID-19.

The CDR3 DNA follows: TGTGCCAGCAGCTTAGCCGGGACTCGCACAGATACGCAGTATTTT. The encoded protein is CASSLAGTRTDTQYF. The chain is built from TRBV7-2 and TRBJ2-3; maybe TRBD2 (6 bases). The CDR3 totals 15 residues. Trimming cost V 0 bases and J 1 base, with 8 bases left between them. Germline values: CDR1 SGHTA, CDR2 FQGNSA.

CDR3 sequence reads: CASREDREDIQYF. The DNA of the CDR3 is TGTGCCAGCAGGGAGGACAGGGAGGACATTCAGTACTTC. The chain combines TRBV2 with TRBJ2-4; 8 positions match TRBD1. V dropped 6 bases and J dropped 8; count of bases not matched to a gene: 6. This CDR3 is built from 13 residues. The germline gives CDR1 SNHLY, CDR2 FYNNEI.

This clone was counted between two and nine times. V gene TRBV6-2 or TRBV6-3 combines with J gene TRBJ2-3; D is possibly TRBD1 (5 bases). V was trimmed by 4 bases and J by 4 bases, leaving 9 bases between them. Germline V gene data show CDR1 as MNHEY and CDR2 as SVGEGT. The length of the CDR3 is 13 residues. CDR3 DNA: TGTGCCAGCAGTTTGTGGACATCAGATACGCAGTATTTT. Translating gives CASSLWTSDTQYF.

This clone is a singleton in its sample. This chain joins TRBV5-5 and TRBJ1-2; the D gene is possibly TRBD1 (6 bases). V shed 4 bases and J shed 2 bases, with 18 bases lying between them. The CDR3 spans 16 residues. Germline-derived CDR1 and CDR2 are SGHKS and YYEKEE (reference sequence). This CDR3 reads CASSRDMGEPNYGYTF. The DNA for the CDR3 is TGTGCCAGCAGCCGGGACATGGGGGAGCCAAACTATGGCTACACCTTC. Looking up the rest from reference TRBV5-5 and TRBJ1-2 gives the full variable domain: DAGVTQSPTHLIKTRGQQVTLRCSPISGHKSVSWYQQVLGQGPQFIFQYYEKEERGRGNFPDRFSARQFPNYSSELNVNALLLGDSALYLCASSRDMGEPNYGYTFGSGTRLTVV.

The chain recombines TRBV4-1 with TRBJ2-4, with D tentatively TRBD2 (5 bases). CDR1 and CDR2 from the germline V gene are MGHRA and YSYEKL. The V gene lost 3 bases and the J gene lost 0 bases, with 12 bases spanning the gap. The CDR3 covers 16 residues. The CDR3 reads CASSHRAGLAKNIQYF. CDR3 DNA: TGCGCCAGCAGCCATCGGGCGGGTCTAGCCAAAAACATTCAGTACTTC.

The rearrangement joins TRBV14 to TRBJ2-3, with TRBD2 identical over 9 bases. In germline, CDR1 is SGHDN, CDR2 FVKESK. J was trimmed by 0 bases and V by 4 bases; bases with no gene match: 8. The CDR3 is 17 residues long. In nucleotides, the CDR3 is TGTGCCAGCAGCCGACGACTAGCGGCTAAAAGCACAGATACGCAGTATTTT. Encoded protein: CASSRRLAAKSTDTQYF.

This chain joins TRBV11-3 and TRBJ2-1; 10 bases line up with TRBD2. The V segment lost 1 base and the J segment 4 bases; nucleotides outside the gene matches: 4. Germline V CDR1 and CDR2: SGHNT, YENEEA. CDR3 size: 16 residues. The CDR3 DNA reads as TGTGCCAGCAGCTTAGTCAGCGGGGGGGATTACAATGAGCAGTTCTTC. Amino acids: CASSLVSGGDYNEQFF.

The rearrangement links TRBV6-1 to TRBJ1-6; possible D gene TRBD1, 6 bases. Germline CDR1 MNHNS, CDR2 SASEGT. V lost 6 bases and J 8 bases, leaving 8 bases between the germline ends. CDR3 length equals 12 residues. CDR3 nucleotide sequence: TGTGCCAGCAGCTCAGGGGATTCACCCCTCCACTTT. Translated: CASSSGDSPLHF.

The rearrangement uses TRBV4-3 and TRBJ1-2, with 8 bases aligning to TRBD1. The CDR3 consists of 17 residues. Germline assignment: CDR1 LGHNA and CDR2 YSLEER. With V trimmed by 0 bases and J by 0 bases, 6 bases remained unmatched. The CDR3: CASSQDSGTGPNYGYTF. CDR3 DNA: TGCGCCAGCAGCCAAGATTCGGGGACAGGCCCTAACTATGGCTACACCTTC.

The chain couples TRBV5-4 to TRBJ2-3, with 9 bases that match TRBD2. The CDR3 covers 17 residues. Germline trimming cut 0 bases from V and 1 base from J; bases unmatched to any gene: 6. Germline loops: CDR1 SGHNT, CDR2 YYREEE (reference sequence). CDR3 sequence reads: CASSLDAGGRGTDTQYF. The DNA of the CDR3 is TGTGCCAGCAGCTTGGATGCGGGGGGGCGGGGCACAGATACGCAGTATTTT.

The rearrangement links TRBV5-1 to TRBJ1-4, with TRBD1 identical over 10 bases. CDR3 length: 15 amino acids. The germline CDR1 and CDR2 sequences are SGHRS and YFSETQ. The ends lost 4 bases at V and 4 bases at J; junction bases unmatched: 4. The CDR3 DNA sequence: TGCGCCAGCAGCGACCGGGACAGGGGTAATGAAAAACTGTTTTTT. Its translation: CASSDRDRGNEKLFF.

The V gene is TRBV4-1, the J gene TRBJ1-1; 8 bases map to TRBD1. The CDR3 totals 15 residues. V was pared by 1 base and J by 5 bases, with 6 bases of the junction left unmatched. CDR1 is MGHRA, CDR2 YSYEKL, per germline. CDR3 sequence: CASSQVGQGWTEAFF. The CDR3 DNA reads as TGCGCCAGCAGCCAAGTCGGACAGGGCTGGACTGAAGCTTTCTTT.

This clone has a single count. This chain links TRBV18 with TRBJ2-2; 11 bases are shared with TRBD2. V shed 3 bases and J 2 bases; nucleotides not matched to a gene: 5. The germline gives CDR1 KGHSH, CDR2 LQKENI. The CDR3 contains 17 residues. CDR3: CASSPQGTSGNTGELFF. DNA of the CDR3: TGTGCCAGCTCACCGCAGGGGACTAGCGGAAACACCGGGGAGCTGTTTTTT.

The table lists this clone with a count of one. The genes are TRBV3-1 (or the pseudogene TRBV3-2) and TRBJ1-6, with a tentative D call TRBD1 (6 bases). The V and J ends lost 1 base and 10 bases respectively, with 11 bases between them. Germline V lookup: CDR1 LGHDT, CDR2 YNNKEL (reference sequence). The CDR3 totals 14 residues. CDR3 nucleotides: TGTGCCAGCAGCCAAGTGGGGGGGCAGTCACCCCTCCACTTT. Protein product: CASSQVGGQSPLHF.

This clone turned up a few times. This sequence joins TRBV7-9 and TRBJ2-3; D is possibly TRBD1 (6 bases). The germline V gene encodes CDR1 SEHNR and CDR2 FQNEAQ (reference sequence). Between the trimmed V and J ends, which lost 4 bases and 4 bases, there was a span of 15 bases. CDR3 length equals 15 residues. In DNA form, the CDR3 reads TGTGCCAGCAGCTCCACAACAGGGAAGCCAGATACGCAGTATTTT. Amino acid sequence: CASSSTTGKPDTQYF.

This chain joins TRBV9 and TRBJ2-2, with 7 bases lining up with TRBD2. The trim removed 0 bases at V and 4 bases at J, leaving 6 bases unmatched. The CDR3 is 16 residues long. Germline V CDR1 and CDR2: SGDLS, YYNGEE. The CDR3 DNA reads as TGTGCCAGCAGCGTAGATCCAGCGGGGAGCACCGGGGAGCTGTTTTTT. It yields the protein CASSVDPAGSTGELFF.

The CDR3 DNA sequence: TGTGCCAGCAGGTTGGACAGGGTCACTAATGAAAAACTGTTTTTT. Encoded protein: CASRLDRVTNEKLFF. The chain carries TRBV6-5 and TRBJ1-4, with 8 bases that match TRBD1. The CDR3 has 15 amino acids. V was clipped by 6 bases and J by 2 bases; unmatched bases: 5. The germline V gene has CDR1 MNHEY and CDR2 SVGAGI.

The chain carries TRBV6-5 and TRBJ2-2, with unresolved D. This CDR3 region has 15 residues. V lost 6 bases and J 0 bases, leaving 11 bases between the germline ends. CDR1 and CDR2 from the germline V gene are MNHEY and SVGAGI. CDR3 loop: CASRTAVANTGELFF. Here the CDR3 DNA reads TGTGCCAGCAGGACGGCGGTAGCGAACACCGGGGAGCTGTTTTTT.

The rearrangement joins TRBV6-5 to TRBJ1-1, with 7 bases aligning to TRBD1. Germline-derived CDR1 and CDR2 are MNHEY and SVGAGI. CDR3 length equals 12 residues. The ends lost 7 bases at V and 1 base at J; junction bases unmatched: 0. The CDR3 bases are TGTGCCAGCAACAGGGGGAACACTGAAGCTTTCTTT. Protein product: CASNRGNTEAFF.

The CDR3 sequence: CASSYTQGLSEKLFF. The CDR3 DNA reads TGTGCCAGCAGTTACACCCAGGGTCTTTCAGAAAAACTGTTTTTT. This rearrangement joins TRBV6-5 to TRBJ1-4; tentative D call: TRBD1 (5 bases). Germline CDR1 MNHEY, CDR2 SVGAGI. The CDR3 length is 15 residues. The ends were cut back, 2 bases at V and 8 bases at J, with 15 bases in the middle.

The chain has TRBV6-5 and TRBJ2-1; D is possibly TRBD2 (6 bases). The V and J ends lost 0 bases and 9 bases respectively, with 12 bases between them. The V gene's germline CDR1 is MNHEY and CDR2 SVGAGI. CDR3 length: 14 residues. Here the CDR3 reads CASSYSPGVSEQFF. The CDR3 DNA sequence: TGTGCCAGCAGTTACTCCCCGGGGGTCAGTGAGCAGTTCTTC.

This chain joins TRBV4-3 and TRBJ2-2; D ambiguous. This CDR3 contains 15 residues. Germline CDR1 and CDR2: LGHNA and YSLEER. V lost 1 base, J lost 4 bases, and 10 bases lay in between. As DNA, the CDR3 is TGCGCCAGCAGCCAAGTCAGGCAGGTCACCGGGGAGCTGTTTTTT. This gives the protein CASSQVRQVTGELFF.

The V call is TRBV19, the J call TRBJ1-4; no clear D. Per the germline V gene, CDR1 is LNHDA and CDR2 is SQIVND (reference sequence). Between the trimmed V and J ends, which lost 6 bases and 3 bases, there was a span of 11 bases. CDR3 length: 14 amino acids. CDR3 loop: CASSRIGSNEKLFF. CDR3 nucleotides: TGTGCCAGTAGCAGGATTGGGTCTAATGAAAAACTGTTTTTT.